The rows below give T cell receptor beta chains drawn from one sample of a study of OX40 agonist ivuxolimab in advanced cancers. TCRdb's copy holds only in-frame clones and misses some; the assay was immunoSEQ multiplex PCR. The table shows about 50,000 clones, with more than 70% occurring only once. Sequenced here: CD4+ or CD8+ T cells sorted from blood, sampled in a trial of the OX40 agonist ivuxolimab. The receptors stem from an adult with an advanced solid tumor such as melanoma, head and neck, liver or kidney cancer. CDR3s include the opening cysteine and the closing phenylalanine or tryptophan. Fields, in order: J gene, V gene, clone size, D gene, CDR3 DNA, CDR3 protein. A D gene is named only where the DNA matches it firmly. Size values are once, few and many counts, or a class for expanded clones, and some rows have none.

J: TRBJ1-4
V: TRBV6-1
size: -
D: -
DNA: TGTGCCAGCAGTTCCAGACAGCCTAATGAAAAACTGTTTTTT
CDR3: CASSSRQPNEKLFF

J: TRBJ2-1
V: TRBV7-6
size: few
D: -
DNA: TGTGCCAGCAGCTTAGCGGCTGGTCAGGAAGAGATCAATGAGCAGTTCTTC
CDR3: CASSLAAGQEEINEQFF

J: TRBJ1-2
V: TRBV4-1
size: -
D: -
DNA: TGCGCCAGCAGCCAGAGCCCGGGGGGGGACTATGGCTACACCTTC
CDR3: CASSQSPGGDYGYTF

J: TRBJ1-1
V: TRBV13
size: few
D: TRBD1
DNA: TGTGCCAGCACAAGGGACAGTCAGAACACTGAAGCTTTCTTT
CDR3: CASTRDSQNTEAFF

J: TRBJ2-7
V: TRBV28
size: -
D: -
DNA: TGTGCCAGCAGCCCAGAGTCGGGACCTTCCTACGAGCAGTACTTC
CDR3: CASSPESGPSYEQYF

J: TRBJ2-7
V: TRBV7-2
size: -
D: -
DNA: TGTGCCAGCAGCCCCGAGTCAGGGTACGGGGACGAGCAGTACTTC
CDR3: CASSPESGYGDEQYF

J: TRBJ1-1
V: TRBV5-1
size: -
D: -
DNA: TGCGCCAGCAGCTTAACAGGGCTTATGAACACTGAAGCTTTCTTT
CDR3: CASSLTGLMNTEAFF

J: TRBJ2-1
V: TRBV28
size: -
D: TRBD2
DNA: TGTGCCAGCAGTCCCGGACTAGCGGGAGAGCCGGATGAGCAGTTCTTC
CDR3: CASSPGLAGEPDEQFF

J: TRBJ1-1
V: TRBV19
size: -
D: TRBD1
DNA: TGTGCCAGTACCGCGGACAGGGTCACTGAAGCTTTCTTT
CDR3: CASTADRVTEAFF

J: TRBJ1-2
V: TRBV23-1
size: -
D: -
DNA: TGCGCCAGCAGGAAAGGGGGAGGTGCCTGGGGCTACACCTTC
CDR3: CASRKGGGAWGYTF

J: TRBJ2-5
V: TRBV11-2
size: -
D: -
DNA: TGTGCCAGCAGCACCCCGGGAGAGACCCAGTACTTC
CDR3: CASSTPGETQYF

J: TRBJ1-1
V: TRBV18
size: -
D: -
DNA: TGTGCCAGCTTAAATCCGACAGTCCTCCCTGAAGCTTTCTTT
CDR3: CASLNPTVLPEAFF

J: TRBJ2-1
V: TRBV19
size: -
D: -
DNA: TGTGCCAGTAGTATCGGGGACGGATACAATGAGCAGTTCTTC
CDR3: CASSIGDGYNEQFF

J: TRBJ1-3
V: TRBV10-2
size: -
D: -
DNA: TGCGCCAGCAGCCCCGGGCAGAGCTCTGGAAACACCATATATTTT
CDR3: CASSPGQSSGNTIYF

J: TRBJ2-2
V: TRBV27
size: -
D: -
DNA: TGTGCCAGCAGTTTATCGCCCTATCGGAACACCGGGGAGCTGTTTTTT
CDR3: CASSLSPYRNTGELFF

J: TRBJ2-2
V: TRBV5-6
size: -
D: -
DNA: TGTGCCAGCAGCTTCTGGGGATCGAGCACCGGGGAGCTGTTTTTT
CDR3: CASSFWGSSTGELFF

J: TRBJ2-2
V: TRBV7-9
size: -
D: -
DNA: TGTGCCAGCAGAGGTTCTGGGGAAAGGACCGGGGAGCTGTTTTTT
CDR3: CASRGSGERTGELFF

J: TRBJ2-1
V: TRBV16
size: once
D: TRBD2
DNA: TGTGCCAGCAGCCAATCAGTAGCGGGAGGGCCAGGTGAGCAGTTCTTC
CDR3: CASSQSVAGGPGEQFF

J: TRBJ2-7
V: TRBV19
size: -
D: -
DNA: TGTGCCAGTAGTATCTCTCTCCGTCAAGCCCCCTACGAGCAGTACTTC
CDR3: CASSISLRQAPYEQYF

J: TRBJ2-2
V: TRBV19
size: -
D: -
DNA: TGTGCCAGTAGTCCCTACCCCCACCCCCGGGGAAACACCGGGGAGCTGTTTTTT
CDR3: CASSPYPHPRGNTGELFF

J: TRBJ2-5
V: TRBV11-1
size: once
D: -
DNA: TGTGCCAGCAGCCGAACCGGGGGAATGGAGACCCAGTACTTC
CDR3: CASSRTGGMETQYF

J: TRBJ1-3
V: TRBV4-1
size: -
D: -
DNA: TGCGCCAGCAGCCAGCTGGGCTCTGGAAACACCATATATTTT
CDR3: CASSQLGSGNTIYF

J: TRBJ1-2
V: TRBV15
size: -
D: -
DNA: TGTGCCACCAGCAGAGCGGGGAGAGCTGGCTACACCTTC
CDR3: CATSRAGRAGYTF

J: TRBJ2-2
V: TRBV19
size: -
D: -
DNA: TGTGCCAGTACGGCCGGCGGGGAGCTGTTTTTT
CDR3: CASTAGGELFF

J: TRBJ1-1
V: TRBV28
size: -
D: -
DNA: TGTGCCAGCAGTTTAAATACCCCTGAAGCTTTCTTT
CDR3: CASSLNTPEAFF

J: TRBJ2-2
V: TRBV25-1
size: -
D: -
DNA: TGTGCCAGCAGTGATTTTTGGGGGACAAACACCGGGGAGCTGTTTTTT
CDR3: CASSDFWGTNTGELFF

J: TRBJ2-2
V: TRBV11-3
size: -
D: TRBD1
DNA: TGTGCCAGCAGCCTATACAGGGGGTCGGACGGGGAGCTGTTTTTT
CDR3: CASSLYRGSDGELFF